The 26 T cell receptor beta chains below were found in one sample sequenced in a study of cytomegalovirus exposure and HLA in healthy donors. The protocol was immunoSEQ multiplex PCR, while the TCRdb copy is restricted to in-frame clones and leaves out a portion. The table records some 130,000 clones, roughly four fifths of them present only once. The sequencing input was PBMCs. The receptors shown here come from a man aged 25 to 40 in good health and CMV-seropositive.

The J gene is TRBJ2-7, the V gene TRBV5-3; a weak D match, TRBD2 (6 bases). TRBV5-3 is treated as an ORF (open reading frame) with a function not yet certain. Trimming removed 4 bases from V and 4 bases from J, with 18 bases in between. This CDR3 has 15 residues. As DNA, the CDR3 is TGTGCCAGAAGCCAGGGACTCTTACATAATTACGAGCAGTACTTC. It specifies CARSQGLLHNYEQYF.

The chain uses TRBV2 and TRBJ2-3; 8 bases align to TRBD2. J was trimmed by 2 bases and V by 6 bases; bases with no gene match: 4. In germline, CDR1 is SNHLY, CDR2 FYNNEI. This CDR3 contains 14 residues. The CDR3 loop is CASSQTSVTDTQYF. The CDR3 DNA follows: TGTGCCAGCAGCCAGACTAGCGTCACAGATACGCAGTATTTT.

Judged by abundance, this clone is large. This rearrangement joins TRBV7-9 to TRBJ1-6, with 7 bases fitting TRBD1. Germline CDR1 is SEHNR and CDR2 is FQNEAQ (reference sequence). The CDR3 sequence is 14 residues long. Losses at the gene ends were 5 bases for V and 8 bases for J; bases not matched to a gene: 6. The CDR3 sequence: CASSEQGWDSPLHF. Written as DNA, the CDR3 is TGTGCCAGCAGCGAACAGGGGTGGGATTCACCCCTCCACTTT.

The CDR3 spells CASDGVIGGATYEQYF. In DNA form, the CDR3 reads TGTGCCAGCGATGGGGTGATAGGGGGCGCGACCTACGAGCAGTACTTC. The V call is TRBV10-3, the J call TRBJ2-7; TRBD1 agrees at 7 bases. The CDR3 sequence is 16 residues long. Germline V gene lookup returns CDR1 ENHRY and CDR2 SYGVKD. The V gene end was trimmed by 10 bases and the J gene end by 2 bases; junction bases not matched to a gene: 17.

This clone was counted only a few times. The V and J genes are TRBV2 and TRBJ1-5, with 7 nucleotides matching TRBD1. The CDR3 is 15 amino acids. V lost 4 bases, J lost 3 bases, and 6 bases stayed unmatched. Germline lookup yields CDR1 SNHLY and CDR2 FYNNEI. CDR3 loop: CASSADREVNQPQHF. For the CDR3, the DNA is TGTGCCAGCAGTGCTGACAGGGAAGTCAATCAGCCCCAGCATTTT.

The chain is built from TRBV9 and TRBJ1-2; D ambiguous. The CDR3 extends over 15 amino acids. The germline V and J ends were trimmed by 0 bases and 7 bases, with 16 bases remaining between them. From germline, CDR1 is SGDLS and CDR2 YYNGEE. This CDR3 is CASSVAAQAEGGYTF. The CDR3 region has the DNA TGTGCCAGCAGCGTAGCGGCCCAGGCAGAGGGTGGCTACACCTTC.

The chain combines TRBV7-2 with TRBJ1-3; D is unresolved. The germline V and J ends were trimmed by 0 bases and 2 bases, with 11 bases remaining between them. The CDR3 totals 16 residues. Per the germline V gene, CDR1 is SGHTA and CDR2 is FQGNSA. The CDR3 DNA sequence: TGTGCCAGCAGCTTAGCCGAGGGATTCACTGGAAACACCATATATTTT. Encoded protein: CASSLAEGFTGNTIYF.

The CDR3 loop reads CASSMYMTGGSYNEQFF. CDR3 DNA: TGTGCCAGTAGTATGTACATGACAGGGGGCTCCTACAATGAGCAGTTCTTC. V is TRBV19 and J is TRBJ2-1; 9 nucleotides line up with TRBD1. The V segment lost 3 bases and the J segment 0 bases; nucleotides outside the gene matches: 6. The CDR3 loop spans 17 amino acids. From germline, CDR1 is LNHDA and CDR2 SQIVND (reference sequence).

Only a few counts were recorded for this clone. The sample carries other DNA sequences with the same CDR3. The CDR3 nucleotides are TGTGCCAGCAGCTTGGGGGAGAAGAACACTGAAGCTTTCTTT. It yields the protein CASSLGEKNTEAFF. The chain employs TRBV5-6 and TRBJ1-1; D is undetermined. V was pared by 0 bases and J by 1 base, with 7 bases between. The CDR3 covers 14 residues. CDR1 is SGHDT, CDR2 YYEEEE, per germline.

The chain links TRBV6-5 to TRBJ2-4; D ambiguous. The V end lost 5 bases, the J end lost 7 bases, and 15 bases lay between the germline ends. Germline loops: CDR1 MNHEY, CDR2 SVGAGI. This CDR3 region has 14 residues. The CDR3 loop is CASSTRLTRNIQYF. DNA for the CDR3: TGTGCCAGCAGTACTCGACTTACACGTAACATTCAGTACTTC.

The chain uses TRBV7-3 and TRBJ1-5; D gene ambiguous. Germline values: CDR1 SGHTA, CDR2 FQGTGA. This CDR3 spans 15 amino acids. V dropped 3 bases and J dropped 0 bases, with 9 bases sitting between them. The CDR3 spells CASSFRGNSNQPQHF. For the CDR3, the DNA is TGTGCCAGCAGCTTTCGCGGCAATAGCAATCAGCCCCAGCATTTT.

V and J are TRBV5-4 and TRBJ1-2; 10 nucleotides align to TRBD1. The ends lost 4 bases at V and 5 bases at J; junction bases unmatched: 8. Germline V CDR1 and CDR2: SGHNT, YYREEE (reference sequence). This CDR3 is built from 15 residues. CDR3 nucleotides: TGTGCCAGCAGCCCGTCCCGGGACAGGGGATATGGCTACACCTTC. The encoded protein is CASSPSRDRGYGYTF.

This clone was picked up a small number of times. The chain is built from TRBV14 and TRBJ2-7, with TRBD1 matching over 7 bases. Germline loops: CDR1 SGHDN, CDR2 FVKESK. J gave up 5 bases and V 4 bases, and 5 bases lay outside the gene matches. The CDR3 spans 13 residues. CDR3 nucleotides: TGTGCCAGCAGCCTACAGGGGATCGACGAGCAGTACTTC. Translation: CASSLQGIDEQYF.

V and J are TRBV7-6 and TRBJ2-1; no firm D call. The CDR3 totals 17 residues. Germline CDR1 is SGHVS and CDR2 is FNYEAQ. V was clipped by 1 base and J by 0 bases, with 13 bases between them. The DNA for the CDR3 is TGTGCCAGCAGCTTAGGTGCGGCCCGGAGCTCCTACAATGAGCAGTTCTTC. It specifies CASSLGAARSSYNEQFF.

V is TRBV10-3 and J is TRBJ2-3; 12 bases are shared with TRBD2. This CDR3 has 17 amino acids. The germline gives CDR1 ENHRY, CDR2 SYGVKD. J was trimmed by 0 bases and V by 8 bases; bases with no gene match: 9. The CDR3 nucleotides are TGTGCCATCTCTAGCGGGAGGGCCTCGATCAGCACAGATACGCAGTATTTT. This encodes CAISSGRASISTDTQYF.

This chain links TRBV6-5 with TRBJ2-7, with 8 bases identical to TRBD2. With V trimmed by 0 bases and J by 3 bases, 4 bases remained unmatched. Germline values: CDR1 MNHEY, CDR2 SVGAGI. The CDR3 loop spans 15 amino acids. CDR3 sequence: CASSYSGLANYEQYF. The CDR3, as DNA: TGTGCCAGCAGTTACTCAGGACTAGCAAACTACGAGCAGTACTTC.

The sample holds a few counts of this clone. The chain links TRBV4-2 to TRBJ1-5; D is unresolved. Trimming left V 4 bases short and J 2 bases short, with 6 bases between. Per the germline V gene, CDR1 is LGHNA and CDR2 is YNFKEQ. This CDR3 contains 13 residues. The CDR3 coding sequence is TGTGCCAGCAGCCCCACGGGCAATCAGCCCCAGCATTTT. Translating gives CASSPTGNQPQHF.

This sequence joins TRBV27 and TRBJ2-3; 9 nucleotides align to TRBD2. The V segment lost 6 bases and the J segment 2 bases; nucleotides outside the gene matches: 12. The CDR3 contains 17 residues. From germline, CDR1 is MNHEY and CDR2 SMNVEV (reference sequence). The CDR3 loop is CASSPLIRLAATDTQYF. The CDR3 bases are TGTGCCAGCAGCCCGCTAATCCGACTAGCGGCCACAGATACGCAGTATTTT.

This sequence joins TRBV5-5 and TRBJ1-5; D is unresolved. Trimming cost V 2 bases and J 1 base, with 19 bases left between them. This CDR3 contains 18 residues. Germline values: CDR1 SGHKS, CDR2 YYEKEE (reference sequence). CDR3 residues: CASSFAGSGLSSNQPQHF. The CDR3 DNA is TGTGCCAGCAGCTTTGCCGGATCAGGACTGAGCAGCAATCAGCCCCAGCATTTT.

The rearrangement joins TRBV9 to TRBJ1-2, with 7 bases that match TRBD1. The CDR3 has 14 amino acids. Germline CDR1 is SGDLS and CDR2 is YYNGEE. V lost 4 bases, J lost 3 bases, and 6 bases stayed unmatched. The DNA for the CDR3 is TGTGCCAGCAGCAGTCTCAGGGGGGACTATGGCTACACCTTC. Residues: CASSSLRGDYGYTF.

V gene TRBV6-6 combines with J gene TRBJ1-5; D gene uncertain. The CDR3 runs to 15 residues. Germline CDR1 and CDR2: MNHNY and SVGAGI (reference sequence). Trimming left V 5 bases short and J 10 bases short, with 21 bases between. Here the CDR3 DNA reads TGTGCCAGCAGTGCTCGGGAGGGTAGGACGCGTCCCCAGCATTTT. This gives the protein CASSAREGRTRPQHF.

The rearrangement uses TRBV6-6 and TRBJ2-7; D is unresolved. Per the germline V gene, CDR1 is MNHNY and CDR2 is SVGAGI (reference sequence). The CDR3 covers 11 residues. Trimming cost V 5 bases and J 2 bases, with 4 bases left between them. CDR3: CASSRAYEQYF. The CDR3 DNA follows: TGTGCCAGCAGTCGGGCCTACGAGCAGTACTTC.

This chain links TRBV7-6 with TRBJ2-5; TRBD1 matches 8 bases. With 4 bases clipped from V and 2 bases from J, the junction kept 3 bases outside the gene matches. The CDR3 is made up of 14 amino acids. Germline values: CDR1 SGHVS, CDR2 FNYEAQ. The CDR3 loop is CASSSGTGQETQYF. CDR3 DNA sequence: TGTGCCAGCAGCTCCGGGACAGGTCAAGAGACCCAGTACTTC.

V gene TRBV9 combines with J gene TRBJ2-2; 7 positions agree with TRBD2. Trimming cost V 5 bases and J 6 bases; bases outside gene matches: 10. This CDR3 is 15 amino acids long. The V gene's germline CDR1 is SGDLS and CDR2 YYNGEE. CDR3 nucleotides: TGTGCCAGCAGACCGAGCGGGGAGAATTCCGGGGAGCTGTTTTTT. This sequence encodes CASRPSGENSGELFF.

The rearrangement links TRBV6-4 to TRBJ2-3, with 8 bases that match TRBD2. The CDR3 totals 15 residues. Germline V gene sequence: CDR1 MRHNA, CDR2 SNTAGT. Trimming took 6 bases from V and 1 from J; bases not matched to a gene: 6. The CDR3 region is CASSRGGGGTDTQYF. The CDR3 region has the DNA TGTGCCAGCAGCCGGGGGGGCGGAGGCACAGATACGCAGTATTTT.

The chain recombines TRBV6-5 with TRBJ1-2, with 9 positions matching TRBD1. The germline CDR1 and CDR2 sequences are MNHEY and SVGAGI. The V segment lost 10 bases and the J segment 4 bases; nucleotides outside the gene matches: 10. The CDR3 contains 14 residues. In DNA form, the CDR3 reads TGTGCCACCGCGCGGGGGACAGGGACCTATGGCTACACCTTC. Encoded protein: CATARGTGTYGYTF.